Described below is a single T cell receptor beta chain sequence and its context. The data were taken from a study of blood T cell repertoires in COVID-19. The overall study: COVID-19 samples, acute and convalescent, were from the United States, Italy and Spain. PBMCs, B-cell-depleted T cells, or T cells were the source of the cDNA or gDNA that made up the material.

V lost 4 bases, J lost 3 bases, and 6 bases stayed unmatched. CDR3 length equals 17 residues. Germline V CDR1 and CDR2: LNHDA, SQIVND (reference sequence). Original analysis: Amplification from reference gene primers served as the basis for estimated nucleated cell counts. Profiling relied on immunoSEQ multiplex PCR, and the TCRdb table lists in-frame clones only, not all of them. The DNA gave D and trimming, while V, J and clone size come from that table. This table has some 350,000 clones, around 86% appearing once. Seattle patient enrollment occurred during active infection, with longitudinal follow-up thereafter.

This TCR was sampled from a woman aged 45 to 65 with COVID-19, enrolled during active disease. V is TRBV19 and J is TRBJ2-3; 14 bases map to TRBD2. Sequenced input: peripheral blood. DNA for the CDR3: TGTGCCAGTAGTAAAAGACTAGCGGGAGGGGAGACAGATACGCAGTATTTT. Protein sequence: CASSKRLAGGETDTQYF.